These T cell receptor beta chains were read from a single sample in a study of T cells in Graves' hyperthyroidism and ophthalmopathy. TCRdb recomputed calls from the multiplex PCR reads with MiXCR, one row per CDR3 protein. The sample yields approximately 600,000 distinct CDR3 sequences, over 12% seen once. Material for sequencing was blood. These receptors were obtained from a woman aged 18-29 years with Graves' ophthalmopathy. The CDR3 runs from the conserved cysteine through the conserved F or W. Fields, in order: clone size, J gene, V gene, D gene, CDR3 DNA, CDR3 protein. The D gene is left open where the match is weak. Expanded clones are given a class, and other clones once, few, many or no size at all.

clone_size: few; j_call: TRBJ1-2; v_call: TRBV19; d_call: TRBD1; cdr3_nt: TGTGCCAGTAATGACCAGGGGGGTAACTATGGCTACACCTTC; cdr3_aa: CASNDQGGNYGYTF
clone_size: few; j_call: TRBJ1-2; v_call: TRBV28; d_call: .; cdr3_nt: TGTGCCAGCAGTTTATTAGGCCGGGGGAAATTCTTGGGCTACACCTTC; cdr3_aa: CASSLLGRGKFLGYTF
clone_size: many; j_call: TRBJ2-7; v_call: TRBV5-6; d_call: .; cdr3_nt: TGTGCCAGCAGCCTACCGGGACAACTTCTCTACGAGCAGTACTTC; cdr3_aa: CASSLPGQLLYEQYF
clone_size: .; j_call: TRBJ1-2; v_call: TRBV4-1; d_call: TRBD1; cdr3_nt: TGCGCCAGCAGTCCCGCCTCCGGGACAGGGACCTATGGCTACACCTTC; cdr3_aa: CASSPASGTGTYGYTF
clone_size: few; j_call: TRBJ2-2; v_call: TRBV5-1; d_call: .; cdr3_nt: TGCGCCAGCAGCTTGGAGGTTCGTCCGAACACCGGGGAGCTGTTTTTT; cdr3_aa: CASSLEVRPNTGELFF
clone_size: .; j_call: TRBJ1-2; v_call: TRBV5-1; d_call: .; cdr3_nt: TGCGCCAGCAAGGACATCTATGGCTACACCTTC; cdr3_aa: CASKDIYGYTF
clone_size: .; j_call: TRBJ1-1; v_call: TRBV20-1; d_call: TRBD1; cdr3_nt: TGCAGTGCTAGATCTGGGACAGGCATGAACACTGAAGCTTTCTTT; cdr3_aa: CSARSGTGMNTEAFF
clone_size: .; j_call: TRBJ2-7; v_call: TRBV20-1; d_call: TRBD2; cdr3_nt: TGCAGTGCTATTGGGCCTAGCGGGAGCCGGGAGCAGTACTTC; cdr3_aa: CSAIGPSGSREQYF
clone_size: few; j_call: TRBJ2-7; v_call: TRBV19; d_call: .; cdr3_nt: TGTGCCAGTAGTGTCGTACTTTTCTCCTACGAGCAGTACTTC; cdr3_aa: CASSVVLFSYEQYF
clone_size: many; j_call: TRBJ1-1; v_call: TRBV6-1; d_call: TRBD1; cdr3_nt: TGTGCCAGCAGACCCGGACAGGGGGCGTTGTTTTGTGGCACTGAAGCTTTCTTT; cdr3_aa: CASRPGQGALFCGTEAFF
clone_size: many; j_call: TRBJ1-4; v_call: TRBV28; d_call: .; cdr3_nt: TGTGCCAGCAGCCGGGACACCTCGGCGGGTGAAAAACTGTTTTTT; cdr3_aa: CASSRDTSAGEKLFF
clone_size: few; j_call: TRBJ1-1; v_call: TRBV28; d_call: TRBD1; cdr3_nt: TGTGCCAGCAGTTTATTCGGACAGGGGGGGAACACTGAAGCTTTCTTT; cdr3_aa: CASSLFGQGGNTEAFF
clone_size: .; j_call: TRBJ1-2; v_call: TRBV10-3; d_call: TRBD1; cdr3_nt: TGTGCCATCAGTGAGAGGAACAGGGGGCCCGGCTATGGCTACACCTTC; cdr3_aa: CAISERNRGPGYGYTF
clone_size: many; j_call: TRBJ2-1; v_call: TRBV24-1; d_call: TRBD1; cdr3_nt: TGTGCCACCAGTGATCTCCGGGACAGTTTAGGTGAGCAGTTCTTC; cdr3_aa: CATSDLRDSLGEQFF